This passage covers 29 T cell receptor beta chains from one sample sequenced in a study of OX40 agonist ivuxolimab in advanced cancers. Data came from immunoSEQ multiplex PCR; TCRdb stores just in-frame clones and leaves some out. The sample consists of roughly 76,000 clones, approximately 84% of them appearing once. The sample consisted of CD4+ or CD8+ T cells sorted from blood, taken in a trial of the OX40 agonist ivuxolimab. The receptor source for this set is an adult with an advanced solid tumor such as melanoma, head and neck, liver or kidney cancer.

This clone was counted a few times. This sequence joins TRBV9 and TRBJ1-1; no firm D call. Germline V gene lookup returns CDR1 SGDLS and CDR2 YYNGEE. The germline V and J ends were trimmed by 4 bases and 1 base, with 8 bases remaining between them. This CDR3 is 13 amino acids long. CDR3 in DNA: TGTGCCAGCAGCCCGGTCCCGAACACTGAAGCTTTCTTT. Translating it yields CASSPVPNTEAFF.

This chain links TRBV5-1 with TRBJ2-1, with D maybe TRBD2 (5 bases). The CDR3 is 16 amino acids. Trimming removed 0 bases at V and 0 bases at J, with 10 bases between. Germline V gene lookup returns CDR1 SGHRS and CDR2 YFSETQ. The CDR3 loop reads CASSLGRGTSYNEQFF. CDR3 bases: TGCGCCAGCAGCTTGGGCCGGGGTACCTCCTACAATGAGCAGTTCTTC.

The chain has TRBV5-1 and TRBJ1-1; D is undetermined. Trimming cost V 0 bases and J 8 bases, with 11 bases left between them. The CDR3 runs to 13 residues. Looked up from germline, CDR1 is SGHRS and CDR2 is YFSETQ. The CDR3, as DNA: TGCGCCAGCAGCTTGGGGTCAGAACTAGAAGCTTTCTTT. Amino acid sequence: CASSLGSELEAFF.

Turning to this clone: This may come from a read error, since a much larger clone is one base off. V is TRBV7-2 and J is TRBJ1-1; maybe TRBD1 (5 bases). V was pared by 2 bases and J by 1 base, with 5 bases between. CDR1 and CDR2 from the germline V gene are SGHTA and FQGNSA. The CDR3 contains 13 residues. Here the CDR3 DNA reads TGTGCCAGCAGCTTAAGGGGGAACACTGAAGCTTTCTTT. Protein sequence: CASSLRGNTEAFF.

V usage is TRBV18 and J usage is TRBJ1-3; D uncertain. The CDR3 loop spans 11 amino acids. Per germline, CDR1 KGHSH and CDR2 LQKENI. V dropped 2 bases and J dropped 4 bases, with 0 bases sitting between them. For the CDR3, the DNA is TGTGCCAGCTCACCAGGAAACACCATATATTTT. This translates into CASSPGNTIYF.

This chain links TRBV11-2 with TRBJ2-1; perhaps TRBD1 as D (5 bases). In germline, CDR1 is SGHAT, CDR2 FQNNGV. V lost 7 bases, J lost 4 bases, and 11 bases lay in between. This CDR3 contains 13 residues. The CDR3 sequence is CASTPDRYNEQFF. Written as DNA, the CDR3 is TGTGCCAGCACCCCAGACAGATACAATGAGCAGTTCTTC. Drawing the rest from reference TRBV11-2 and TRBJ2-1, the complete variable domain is EAGVAQSPRYKIIEKRQSVAFWCNPISGHATLYWYQQILGQGPKLLIQFQNNGVVDDSQLPKDRFSAERLKGVDSTLKIQPAKLEDSAVYLCASTPDRYNEQFFGPGTRLTVL.

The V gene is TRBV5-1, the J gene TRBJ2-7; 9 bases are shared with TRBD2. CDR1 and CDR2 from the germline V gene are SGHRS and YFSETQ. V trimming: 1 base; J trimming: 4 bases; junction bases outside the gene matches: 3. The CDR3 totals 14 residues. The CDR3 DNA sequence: TGCGCCAGCAGCTTGTTTAGCGGGAGTTACGAGCAGTACTTC. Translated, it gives CASSLFSGSYEQYF.

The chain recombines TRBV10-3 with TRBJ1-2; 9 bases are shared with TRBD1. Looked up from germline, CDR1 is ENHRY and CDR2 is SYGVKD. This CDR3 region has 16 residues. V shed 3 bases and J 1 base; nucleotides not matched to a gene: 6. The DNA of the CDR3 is TGTGCCATCAGTGACTCCTCGACAGGGGGTAACTATGGCTACACCTTC. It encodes CAISDSSTGGNYGYTF.

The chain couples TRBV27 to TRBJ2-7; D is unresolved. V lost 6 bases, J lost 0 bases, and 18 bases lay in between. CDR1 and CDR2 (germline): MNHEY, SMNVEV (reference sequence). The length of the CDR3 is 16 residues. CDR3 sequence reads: CASRPLSSFPSYEQYF. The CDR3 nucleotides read TGTGCCAGCAGACCTTTATCAAGCTTCCCCTCCTACGAGCAGTACTTC.

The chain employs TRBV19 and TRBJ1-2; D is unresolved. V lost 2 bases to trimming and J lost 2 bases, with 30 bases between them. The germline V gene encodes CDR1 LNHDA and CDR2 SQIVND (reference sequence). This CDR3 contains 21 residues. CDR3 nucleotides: TGTGCCAGTAGTATACCCCCCTTAGGGAGAGGCGGCAACTTCGACAACTATGGCTACACCTTC. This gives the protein CASSIPPLGRGGNFDNYGYTF.

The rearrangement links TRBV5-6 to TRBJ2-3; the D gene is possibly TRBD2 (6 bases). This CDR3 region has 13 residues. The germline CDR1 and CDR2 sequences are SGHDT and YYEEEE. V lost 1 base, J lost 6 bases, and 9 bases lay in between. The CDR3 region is CASSLKGGDTQYF. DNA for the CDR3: TGTGCCAGCAGCTTGAAAGGAGGGGATACGCAGTATTTT.

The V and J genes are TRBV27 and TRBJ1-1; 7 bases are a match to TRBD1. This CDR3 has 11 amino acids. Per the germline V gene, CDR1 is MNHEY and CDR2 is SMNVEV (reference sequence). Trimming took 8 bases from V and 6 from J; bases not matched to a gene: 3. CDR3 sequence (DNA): TGTGCCAGCCCGGACAGGTCTGAAGCTTTCTTT. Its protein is CASPDRSEAFF.

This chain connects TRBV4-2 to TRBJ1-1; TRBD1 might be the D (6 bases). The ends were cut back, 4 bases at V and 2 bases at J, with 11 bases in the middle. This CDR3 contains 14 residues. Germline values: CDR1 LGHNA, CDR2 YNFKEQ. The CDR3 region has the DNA TGTGCCAGCAGCCTCTCGACAGGAAACACTGAAGCTTTCTTT. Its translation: CASSLSTGNTEAFF.

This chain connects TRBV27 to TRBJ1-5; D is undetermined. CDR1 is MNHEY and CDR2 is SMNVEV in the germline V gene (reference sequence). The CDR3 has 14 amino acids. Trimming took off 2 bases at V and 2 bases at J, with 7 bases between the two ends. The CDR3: CASSLGLGNQPQHF. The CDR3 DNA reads TGTGCCAGCAGTTTAGGTCTGGGCAATCAGCCCCAGCATTTT.

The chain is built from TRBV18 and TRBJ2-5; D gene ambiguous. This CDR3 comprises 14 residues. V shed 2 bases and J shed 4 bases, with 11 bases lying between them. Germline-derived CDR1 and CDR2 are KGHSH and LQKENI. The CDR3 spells CASSPGPGGETQYF. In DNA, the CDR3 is TGTGCCAGCTCACCAGGTCCGGGTGGAGAGACCCAGTACTTC.

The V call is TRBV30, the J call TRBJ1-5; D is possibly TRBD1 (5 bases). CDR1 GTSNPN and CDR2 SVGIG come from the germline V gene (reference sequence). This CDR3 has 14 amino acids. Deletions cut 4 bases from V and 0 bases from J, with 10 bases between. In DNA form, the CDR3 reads TGTGCCTGGAACACCGGGACTAGCAATCAGCCCCAGCATTTT. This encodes CAWNTGTSNQPQHF. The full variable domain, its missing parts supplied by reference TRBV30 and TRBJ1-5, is SQTIHQWPATLVQPVGSPLSLECTVEGTSNPNLYWYRQAAGRGLQLLFYSVGIGQISSEVPQNLSASRPQDRQFILSSKKLLLSDSGFYLCAWNTGTSNQPQHFGDGTRLSIL.

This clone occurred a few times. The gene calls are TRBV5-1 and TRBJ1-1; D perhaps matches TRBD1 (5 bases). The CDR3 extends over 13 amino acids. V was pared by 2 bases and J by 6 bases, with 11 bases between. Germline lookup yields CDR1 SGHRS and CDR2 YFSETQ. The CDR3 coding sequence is TGCGCCAGCAGCTTCGACAGCGTCTCTGAAGCTTTCTTT. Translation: CASSFDSVSEAFF.

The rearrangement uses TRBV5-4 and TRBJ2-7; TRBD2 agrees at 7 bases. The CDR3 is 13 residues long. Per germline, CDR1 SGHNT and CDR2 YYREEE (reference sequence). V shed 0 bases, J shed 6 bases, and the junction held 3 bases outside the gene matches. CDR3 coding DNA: TGTGCCAGCAGCTTGGGGACTAGGGGCGAGCAGTACTTC. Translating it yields CASSLGTRGEQYF.

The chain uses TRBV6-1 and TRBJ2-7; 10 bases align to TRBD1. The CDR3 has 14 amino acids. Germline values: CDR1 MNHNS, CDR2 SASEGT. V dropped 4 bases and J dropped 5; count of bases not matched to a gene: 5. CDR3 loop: CASSGTGGRNEQYF. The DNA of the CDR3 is TGTGCCAGCAGTGGGACAGGGGGTAGGAACGAGCAGTACTTC.

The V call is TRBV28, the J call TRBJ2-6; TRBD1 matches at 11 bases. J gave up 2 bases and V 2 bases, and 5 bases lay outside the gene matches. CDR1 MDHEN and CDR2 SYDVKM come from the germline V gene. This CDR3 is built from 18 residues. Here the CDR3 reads CASSLIRTGGPGANVLTF. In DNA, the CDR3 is TGTGCCAGCAGTTTAATCCGGACAGGGGGCCCTGGGGCCAACGTCCTGACTTTC.

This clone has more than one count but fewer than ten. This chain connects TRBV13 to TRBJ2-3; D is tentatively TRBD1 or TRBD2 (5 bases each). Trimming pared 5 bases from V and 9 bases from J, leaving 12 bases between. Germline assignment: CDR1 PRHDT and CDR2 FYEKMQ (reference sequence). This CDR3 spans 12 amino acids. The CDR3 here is CASSPPRGTQYF. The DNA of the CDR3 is TGTGCCAGCAGCCCACCCCGGGGCACGCAGTATTTT.

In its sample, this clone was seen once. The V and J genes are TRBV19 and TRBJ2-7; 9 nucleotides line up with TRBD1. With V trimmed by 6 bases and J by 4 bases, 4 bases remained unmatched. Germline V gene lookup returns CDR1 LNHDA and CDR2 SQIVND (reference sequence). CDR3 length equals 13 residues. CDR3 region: CASRGTGTYEQYF. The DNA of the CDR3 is TGTGCCAGTAGGGGGACAGGGACTTACGAGCAGTACTTC.

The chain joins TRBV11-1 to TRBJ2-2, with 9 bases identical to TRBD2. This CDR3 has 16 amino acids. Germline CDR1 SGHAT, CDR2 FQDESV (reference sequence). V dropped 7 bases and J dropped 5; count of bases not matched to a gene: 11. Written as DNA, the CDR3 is TGTGCCAGCACCTCATTCGGGACTAGCAGAACCGGGGAGCTGTTTTTT. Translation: CASTSFGTSRTGELFF.

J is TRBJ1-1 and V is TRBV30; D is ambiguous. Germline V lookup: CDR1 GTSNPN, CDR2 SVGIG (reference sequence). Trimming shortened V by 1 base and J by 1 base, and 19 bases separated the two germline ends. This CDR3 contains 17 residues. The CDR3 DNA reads TGTGCCTGGAGTGGCTACCGCGGGAACAACCAGAACACTGAAGCTTTCTTT. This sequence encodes CAWSGYRGNNQNTEAFF.

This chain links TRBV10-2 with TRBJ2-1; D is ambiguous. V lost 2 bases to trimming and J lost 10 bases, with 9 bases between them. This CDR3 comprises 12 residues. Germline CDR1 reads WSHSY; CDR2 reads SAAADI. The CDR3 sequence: CASSEGVSEQFF. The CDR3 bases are TGCGCCAGCAGTGAGGGGGTTTCCGAGCAGTTCTTC.

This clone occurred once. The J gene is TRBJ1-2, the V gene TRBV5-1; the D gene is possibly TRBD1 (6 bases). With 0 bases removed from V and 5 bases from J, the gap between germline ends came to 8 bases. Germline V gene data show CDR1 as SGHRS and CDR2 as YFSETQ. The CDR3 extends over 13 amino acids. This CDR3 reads CASSLDREYGYTF. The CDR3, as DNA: TGCGCCAGCAGCTTGGACAGGGAGTATGGCTACACCTTC.

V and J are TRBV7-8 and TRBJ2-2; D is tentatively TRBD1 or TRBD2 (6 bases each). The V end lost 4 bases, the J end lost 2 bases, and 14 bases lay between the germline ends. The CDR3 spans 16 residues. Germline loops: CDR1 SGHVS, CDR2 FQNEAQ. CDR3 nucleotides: TGTGCCAGCAGCTCTAGAGGGGGGCTCAACACCGGGGAGCTGTTTTTT. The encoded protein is CASSSRGGLNTGELFF.

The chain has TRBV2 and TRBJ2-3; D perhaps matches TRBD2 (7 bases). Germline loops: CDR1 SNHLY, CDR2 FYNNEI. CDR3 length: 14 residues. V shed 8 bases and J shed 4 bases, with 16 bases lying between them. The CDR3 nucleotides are TGTGCCAGCCAACGAGGGGGGGCGGCAGATACGCAGTATTTT. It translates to CASQRGGAADTQYF.

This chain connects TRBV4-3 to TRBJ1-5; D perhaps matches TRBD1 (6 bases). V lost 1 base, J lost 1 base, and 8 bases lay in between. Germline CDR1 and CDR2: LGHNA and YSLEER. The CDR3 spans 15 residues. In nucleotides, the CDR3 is TGCGCCAGCAGCCAAGGGCAGGGGAGCAATCAGCCCCAGCATTTT. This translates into CASSQGQGSNQPQHF.